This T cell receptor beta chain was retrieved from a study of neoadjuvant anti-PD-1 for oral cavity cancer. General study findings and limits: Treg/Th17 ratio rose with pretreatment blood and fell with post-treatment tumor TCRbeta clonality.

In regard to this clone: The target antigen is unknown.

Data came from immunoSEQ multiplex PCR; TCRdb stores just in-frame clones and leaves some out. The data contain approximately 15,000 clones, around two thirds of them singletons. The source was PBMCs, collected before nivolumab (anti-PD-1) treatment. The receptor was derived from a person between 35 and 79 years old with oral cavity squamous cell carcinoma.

CDR3 sequence: CAKIGQGASYGYTF. The CDR3 DNA reads as TGTGCCAAGATAGGACAGGGGGCGTCCTATGGCTACACCTTC. The chain employs TRBV6-1 and TRBJ1-2, with 11 bases lining up with TRBD1. Trimming at V came to 10 bases and at J to 4 bases, leaving 8 bases not matched to a gene. The CDR3 consists of 14 residues. Germline V lookup: CDR1 MNHNS, CDR2 SASEGT.